Following are 7 T cell receptor beta chains from one sample sequenced in a study of Graves' ophthalmopathy and Graves' hyperthyroidism. RNA transcripts provided the template for amplifying TCR beta CDR3 regions. HTBI-primed first-round RT-PCR preceded second-round multiplex PCR. MiXCR, run by TCRdb on the multiplex PCR reads, gives a single entry per CDR3 protein. Among 40,000 to 50,000 distinct CDR3 sequences, 45% to 60% were seen once, and the ten largest hold around 18%. The sequenced material came from peripheral blood. These receptor sequences come from an adult man with Graves' ophthalmopathy.

There are many counts of this clonotype. The rearrangement joins TRBV20-1 to TRBJ1-1, with D possibly matching TRBD1 (5 bases). The germline V and J ends were trimmed by 0 bases and 5 bases, with 19 bases remaining between them. The CDR3 totals 16 residues. Germline CDR1 DFQATT, CDR2 SNEGSKA (reference sequence). CDR3 protein: CSARDGGAPSTTEAFF. The CDR3, as DNA: TGCAGTGCTAGAGATGGAGGGGCCCCCAGTACGACTGAAGCTTTCTTT.

This clonotype was detected ten times or more. The chain is built from TRBV5-8 and TRBJ1-2, with D hard to call. Trimming pared 2 bases from V and 8 bases from J, leaving 13 bases between. The CDR3 loop spans 13 amino acids. The germline gives CDR1 SGHTS, CDR2 YDEGEE. CDR3 protein: CASSFGEVYGYTF. CDR3 DNA sequence: TGTGCCAGCAGCTTCGGTGAAGTCTACGGCTACACCTTC.

This clonotype was observed once. The V and J genes are TRBV10-3 and TRBJ2-7; D unclear. This CDR3 has 16 residues. V lost 1 base, J lost 1 base, and 14 bases lay in between. CDR1 and CDR2 from the germline V gene are ENHRY and SYGVKD. CDR3 protein: CAISEFRLLGSYEQYF. In nucleotides, the CDR3 is TGTGCCATCAGTGAGTTTCGGCTACTCGGTTCCTACGAGCAGTACTTC.

This clonotype was recorded at least ten times. At one boundary the junction diverges from the germline segment, which might be a read error. The genes are TRBV20-1 and TRBJ1-5, with 8 nucleotides matching TRBD1. This CDR3 is built from 16 residues. Germline V gene data show CDR1 as DFQATT and CDR2 as SNEGSKA (reference sequence). The CDR3 DNA sequence: TGCAGTGCTAGAGATGGCCACAGGGGGAGCAGTCAGCCCCAGCATTTT. Amino acids: CSARDGHRGSSQPQHF.

In its sample, this clonotype is medium-sized (0.01 to 0.1%). The DNA of the CDR3 is TGTGCCTCCGGACAGGGGGCCTTTTCTCGCGAGCAGTACTTC. This codes for CASGQGAFSREQYF. The gene calls are TRBV15 and TRBJ2-7; TRBD1 aligns across 11 bases. The CDR3 length is 14 residues. The J segment lost 6 bases and the V segment lost 11 bases, leaving 12 bases of the junction unmatched. CDR1 LNHNV and CDR2 YYDKDF come from the germline V gene (reference sequence). Full variable domain (missing parts from reference TRBV15 and TRBJ2-7): DAMVIQNPRYQVTQFGKPVTLSCSQTLNHNVMYWYQQKSSQAPKLLFHYYDKDFNNEADTPDNFQSRRPNTSFCFLDIRSPGLGDTAMYLCASGQGAFSREQYFGPGTRLTVT.

For the CDR3, the DNA is TGTGCCAGCAGCTCCCGCGCGGGGGATACGCAGTATTTT. It specifies CASSSRAGDTQYF. The chain is built from TRBV5-6 and TRBJ2-3, with a tentative D call TRBD2 (6 bases). CDR3 size: 13 residues. V dropped 3 bases and J dropped 6 bases, with 11 bases sitting between them. Germline assignment: CDR1 SGHDT and CDR2 YYEEEE.

V and J are TRBV5-1 and TRBJ2-7; possibly TRBD1 for D (5 bases). CDR1 is SGHRS and CDR2 is YFSETQ in the germline V gene. The CDR3 contains 14 residues. The V and J ends lost 0 bases and 2 bases respectively, with 9 bases between them. CDR3 nucleotides: TGCGCCAGCAGCTTGGCCAAGGGGACCTACGAGCAGTACTTC. It translates to CASSLAKGTYEQYF. Variable domain in full (rest from reference TRBV5-1 and TRBJ2-7): KAGVTQTPRYLIKTRGQQVTLSCSPISGHRSVSWYQQTPGQGLQFLFEYFSETQRNKGNFPGRFSGRQFSNSRSEMNVSTLELGDSALYLCASSLAKGTYEQYFGPGTRLTVT.